Below are 32 T cell receptor beta chains sequenced from a single sample in a study of blood T cell repertoires in COVID-19. The table came from immunoSEQ multiplex PCR; TCRdb's copy has only in-frame clones and leaves some out. The sample lists some 170,000 clones, 82% seen once, with roughly 9% in the top ten. The sequencing input was peripheral blood. Every receptor here comes from a woman aged 70-85 years with acute or convalescent COVID-19.

V is TRBV7-2 and J is TRBJ1-1; weak D call: TRBD1 (6 bases). Trimming left V 2 bases short and J 8 bases short, with 15 bases between. The CDR3 runs 14 residues. CDR1 and CDR2 (germline): SGHTA, FQGNSA. The CDR3 region has the DNA TGTGCCAGCAGCTTATCCATTTCGACAGGCGAAGCTTTCTTT. Translation: CASSLSISTGEAFF.

This clone was detected once. V is TRBV4-1 and J is TRBJ2-1; unclear D gene. Trimming left V 1 base short and J 6 bases short, with 13 bases between. The germline CDR1 and CDR2 sequences are MGHRA and YSYEKL. CDR3 length equals 15 residues. CDR3 nucleotides: TGCGCCAGCAGCCAAGTCTCCCTGGGCATCAATGAGCAGTTCTTC. Its translation is CASSQVSLGINEQFF.

This clone was counted between two and nine times. The chain joins TRBV6-2 or TRBV6-3 to TRBJ1-1; 7 bases fit TRBD1. Germline-derived CDR1 and CDR2 are MNHEY and SVGEGT. The CDR3 is made up of 12 amino acids. The V segment lost 5 bases and the J segment 8 bases; nucleotides outside the gene matches: 5. CDR3 in DNA: TGTGCCAGCAGTCCCCGACAGGGCGAAGCTTTCTTT. This sequence encodes CASSPRQGEAFF.

The chain joins TRBV5-6 to TRBJ2-7; 9 bases align to TRBD1. The CDR3 runs 13 residues. Germline CDR1 reads SGHDT; CDR2 reads YYEEEE. V was clipped by 4 bases and J by 6 bases; unmatched bases: 5. The CDR3 is CASSAGTGTEQYF. The CDR3 nucleotides read TGTGCCAGCAGCGCCGGGACAGGGACCGAGCAGTACTTC.

This chain connects TRBV5-5 to TRBJ1-3; no clear D. Germline assignment: CDR1 SGHKS and CDR2 YYEKEE (reference sequence). Trimming removed 4 bases from V and 8 bases from J, with 19 bases in between. CDR3 length: 15 residues. The CDR3 sequence: CASSQLAVLPDTIYF. The DNA of the CDR3 is TGTGCCAGCAGCCAATTGGCGGTACTCCCAGACACCATATATTTT.

This chain joins TRBV4-3 and TRBJ2-1, with D maybe TRBD2 (6 bases). Trimming pared 0 bases from V and 0 bases from J, leaving 15 bases between. Germline V gives CDR1 LGHNA, CDR2 YSLEER. This CDR3 contains 18 residues. Here the CDR3 DNA reads TGCGCCAGCAGCCAAGAGGTGGGGCGGGGAAGCTCCTACAATGAGCAGTTCTTC. It is translated as CASSQEVGRGSSYNEQFF.

This sequence joins TRBV5-4 and TRBJ1-2; D is uncertain. Germline V gene sequence: CDR1 SGHNT, CDR2 YYREEE (reference sequence). This CDR3 comprises 12 residues. V was clipped by 3 bases and J by 11 bases, with 14 bases between them. The CDR3 bases are TGTGCCAGCAGCTCTGGGCGCTCGGGGTACACCTTC. Protein: CASSSGRSGYTF.

The gene calls are TRBV3-1 (or the pseudogene TRBV3-2) and TRBJ1-1; the D is unclear. Trimming took off 4 bases at V and 3 bases at J, with 12 bases between the two ends. The length of the CDR3 is 14 residues. Germline V gives CDR1 LGHDT, CDR2 YNNKEL (reference sequence). The CDR3 loop is CASSRRREDTEAFF. The DNA for the CDR3 is TGTGCCAGCAGCCGACGCCGGGAAGACACTGAAGCTTTCTTT.

This clone came up a few times. V gene TRBV19 combines with J gene TRBJ1-2; TRBD1 aligns across 7 bases. Per the germline V gene, CDR1 is LNHDA and CDR2 is SQIVND (reference sequence). V was pared by 7 bases and J by 6 bases, with 14 bases of the junction left unmatched. CDR3 length equals 15 residues. The CDR3: CASTKELTGVNGYTF. The CDR3 DNA reads TGTGCCAGTACCAAAGAACTTACAGGGGTGAATGGCTACACCTTC.

The chain joins TRBV7-9 to TRBJ1-5; D ambiguous. Germline CDR1 and CDR2: SEHNR and FQNEAQ (reference sequence). The CDR3 extends over 14 amino acids. Trimming removed 3 bases from V and 0 bases from J, with 6 bases in between. CDR3: CASSLSNSNQPQHF. The CDR3 nucleotides are TGTGCCAGCAGCTTGAGTAATAGCAATCAGCCCCAGCATTTT.

J is TRBJ2-1 and V is TRBV5-6, with D perhaps TRBD1 (6 bases). Germline lookup yields CDR1 SGHDT and CDR2 YYEEEE. The CDR3 loop spans 13 amino acids. V was shortened by 1 base and J by 7 bases, with 9 bases between the two germline ends. CDR3 loop: CASSLITGNEQFF. In DNA form, the CDR3 reads TGTGCCAGCAGCTTGATAACAGGGAATGAGCAGTTCTTC.

This clone has just one count. The chain combines TRBV9 with TRBJ2-1, with 12 positions matching TRBD1. The junction had 5 bases not matched to a gene; V was cut back by 2 bases and J by 8 bases. The CDR3 covers 15 residues. Germline V CDR1 and CDR2: SGDLS, YYNGEE. The CDR3 spells CASSVGTGGGYEQFF. CDR3 DNA sequence: TGTGCCAGCAGCGTCGGGACAGGGGGCGGGTATGAGCAGTTCTTC. Full variable domain (remainder filled in from reference TRBV9 and TRBJ2-1): DSGVTQTPKHLITATGQRVTLRCSPRSGDLSVYWYQQSLDQGLQFLIQYYNGEERAKGNILERFSAQQFPDLHSELNLSSLELGDSALYFCASSVGTGGGYEQFFGPGTRLTVL.

The chain couples TRBV10-3 to TRBJ1-5; D not certain. Deletions cut 2 bases from V and 1 base from J, with 12 bases between. Looked up from germline, CDR1 is ENHRY and CDR2 is SYGVKD. The CDR3 totals 16 residues. CDR3 in DNA: TGTGCCATCAGTGAGAGGACGGGATCGAGCAATCAGCCCCAGCATTTT. This translates into CAISERTGSSNQPQHF.

This clone occurred a few times. The rearrangement links TRBV27 to TRBJ1-5, with D possibly matching TRBD1 (6 bases). Germline V gene data show CDR1 as MNHEY and CDR2 as SMNVEV (reference sequence). V lost 5 bases and J lost 0, with 14 bases in between. This CDR3 has 16 amino acids. The chain's CDR3 is CASSPMTGYSNQPQHF. CDR3 nucleotides: TGTGCCAGCAGTCCGATGACAGGCTATAGCAATCAGCCCCAGCATTTT.

About this clone itself: An end of the junction does not agree with germline; a read error may underlie this. The rearrangement links TRBV4-3 to TRBJ2-2, with TRBD1 matching over 10 bases. In germline, CDR1 is LGHNA, CDR2 YSLEER. The CDR3 has 18 amino acids. The CDR3 here is CASSQGPPGQGNPGELFF. For the CDR3, the DNA is TGCGCCAGCAGCCAAGGACCCCCGGGACAGGGGAACCCCGGGGAGCTGTTTTTT.

The CDR3 sequence is CASSRGREDYGYTF. Written as DNA, the CDR3 is TGTGCCAGCAGCCGGGGACGGGAGGATTATGGCTACACCTTC. This sequence joins TRBV7-8 and TRBJ1-2; the D gene is possibly TRBD1 (5 bases). Germline CDR1 is SGHVS and CDR2 is FQNEAQ. This CDR3 is built from 14 residues. V lost 5 bases and J lost 5, with 15 bases in between.

J is TRBJ2-6 and V is TRBV5-4, with 8 bases identical to TRBD1. The CDR3 is 14 residues long. Germline CDR1 reads SGHNT; CDR2 reads YYREEE (reference sequence). Trimming cost V 1 base and J 15 bases; bases outside gene matches: 9. The CDR3 DNA reads TGTGCCAGCAGCTTGCGGACAGGGCTTACTCACCTGACTTTC. Protein sequence: CASSLRTGLTHLTF.

The chain carries TRBV7-8 and TRBJ2-1, with 8 bases lining up with TRBD2. V shed 4 bases and J 4 bases; nucleotides not matched to a gene: 6. Germline V gene lookup returns CDR1 SGHVS and CDR2 FQNEAQ. The CDR3 runs to 15 residues. CDR3 DNA: TGTGCCAGCAGCTCCAGCGGGAGCAGATACAATGAGCAGTTCTTC. Translation: CASSSSGSRYNEQFF.

This clone was counted a few times. The chain has TRBV4-3 and TRBJ2-5, with D perhaps TRBD2 (6 bases). The CDR3 has 14 amino acids. Germline CDR1 and CDR2: LGHNA and YSLEER. V dropped 1 base and J dropped 4 bases, with 10 bases sitting between them. As DNA, the CDR3 is TGCGCCAGCAGCCAAGCCGGACTAATAGAGACCCAGTACTTC. This translates into CASSQAGLIETQYF.

Notes on this clone: An end of the junction does not agree with germline; a read error may underlie this. The J gene is TRBJ1-2, the V gene TRBV5-8; TRBD1 matches 7 bases. CDR3 length: 18 residues. CDR1 is SGHTS, CDR2 YDEGEE, per germline. The DNA of the CDR3 is TGTGCCAGCAGGTTGGAGGGGGGAATTACGACAGGGAACTATGGCTACACCTTC. The encoded protein is CASRLEGGITTGNYGYTF.

The chain has TRBV29-1 and TRBJ1-2; 7 bases map to TRBD1. The trim removed 1 base at V and 3 bases at J, leaving 5 bases unmatched. CDR1 and CDR2 (germline): SQVTM, ANQGSEA. The CDR3 contains 14 residues. The CDR3 DNA is TGCAGCGTTGAAGCAGGGGGAGGCGACTATGGCTACACCTTC. Translation gives CSVEAGGGDYGYTF.

J is TRBJ1-2 and V is TRBV5-4; D gene unclear. The CDR3 runs 14 residues. V was trimmed by 0 bases and J by 4 bases, leaving 10 bases between them. Germline loops: CDR1 SGHNT, CDR2 YYREEE (reference sequence). CDR3 in DNA: TGTGCCAGCAGCTTGGCCCGCAGATCCTATGGCTACACCTTC. Its translation: CASSLARRSYGYTF. Full variable domain (rest looked up from reference TRBV5-4 and TRBJ1-2): ETGVTQSPTHLIKTRGQQVTLRCSSQSGHNTVSWYQQALGQGPQFIFQYYREEENGRGNFPPRFSGLQFPNYSSELNVNALELDDSALYLCASSLARRSYGYTFGSGTRLTVV.

This chain uses TRBV4-1 with TRBJ1-6, with 8 bases identical to TRBD1. V lost 0 bases and J lost 13; bases outside the gene matches: 2. The CDR3 is 13 amino acids. CDR1 and CDR2 (germline): MGHRA, YSYEKL. The CDR3 coding sequence is TGCGCCAGCAGCCAAGACAACAGGGGGCCCCTCCACTTT. Translating it yields CASSQDNRGPLHF.

The chain links TRBV10-3 to TRBJ1-1; D remains unclear. The germline V gene encodes CDR1 ENHRY and CDR2 SYGVKD. V was pared by 8 bases and J by 0 bases, with 10 bases between. This CDR3 is built from 13 residues. CDR3 coding DNA: TGTGCCATCCTTCCAGACATGAACACTGAAGCTTTCTTT. As protein: CAILPDMNTEAFF.

Concerning this clone: The same CDR3 arises from other DNA sequences in this sample as well. The rearrangement joins TRBV28 to TRBJ1-6; 9 nucleotides align to TRBD1. Trimming removed 6 bases from V and 10 bases from J; junction bases left unmatched: 7. The CDR3 is 14 amino acids. Germline V gene lookup returns CDR1 MDHEN and CDR2 SYDVKM. The CDR3 is CASRRDRVVSPLHF. DNA for the CDR3: TGTGCCAGCAGAAGGGACAGGGTGGTATCACCCCTCCACTTT.

The chain links TRBV10-1 to TRBJ1-3, with 11 bases that match TRBD1. Germline-derived CDR1 and CDR2 are WNHNN and SYGVQD (reference sequence). Trimming cost V 5 bases and J 0 bases; bases outside gene matches: 21. This CDR3 has 22 amino acids. In nucleotides, the CDR3 is TGCGCCAGCAGTCCCGGACAGGGGGCAAGGGGGCAGACTTCCCTCTCTGGAAACACCATATATTTT. Protein product: CASSPGQGARGQTSLSGNTIYF.

The table lists this clone with a few counts. This rearrangement joins TRBV28 to TRBJ1-1; 12 bases are shared with TRBD1. V lost 5 bases and J lost 5; bases outside the gene matches: 9. Germline V gene lookup returns CDR1 MDHEN and CDR2 SYDVKM. The CDR3 is made up of 16 amino acids. CDR3 residues: CASSRPGQGARTEAFF. The DNA for the CDR3 is TGTGCCAGCAGTAGACCGGGACAGGGGGCGAGGACTGAAGCTTTCTTT.

A single count supports this clone. This sequence joins TRBV7-2 and TRBJ1-1, with D tentatively TRBD1 (5 bases). The V end lost 3 bases, the J end lost 4 bases, and 12 bases lay between the germline ends. CDR3 size: 14 residues. Germline CDR1 reads SGHTA; CDR2 reads FQGNSA. The CDR3 region has the DNA TGTGCCAGCAGCTTCGGTGTGGGGCGCACTGAAGCTTTCTTT. This sequence encodes CASSFGVGRTEAFF. Full variable domain (rest looked up from reference TRBV7-2 and TRBJ1-1): GAGVSQSPSNKVTEKGKDVELRCDPISGHTALYWYRQSLGQGLEFLIYFQGNSAPDKSGLPSDRFSAERTGGSVSTLTIQRTQQEDSAVYLCASSFGVGRTEAFFGQGTRLTVV.

This clone has at least ten counts. The rearrangement joins TRBV6-4 to TRBJ2-1; 13 nucleotides align to TRBD2. Germline values: CDR1 MRHNA, CDR2 SNTAGT. The CDR3 totals 15 residues. V shed 2 bases, J shed 6 bases, and the junction held 1 base outside the gene matches. Here the CDR3 DNA reads TGTGCCAGCAGTGACACTAGCGGGGGGGCCAATGAGCAGTTCTTC. This codes for CASSDTSGGANEQFF.

This chain joins TRBV6-6 and TRBJ1-1, with 10 bases identical to TRBD1. Germline-derived CDR1 and CDR2 are MNHNY and SVGAGI (reference sequence). J lost 10 bases, V lost 6 bases, and 5 bases had no gene match. The CDR3 spans 12 residues. The CDR3: CASSPGQGRAFF. CDR3 DNA sequence: TGTGCCAGCAGCCCGGGACAGGGGCGAGCTTTCTTT.

This clone was found once. This rearrangement joins TRBV15 to TRBJ1-2; 7 bases line up with TRBD1. Germline V gene lookup returns CDR1 LNHNV and CDR2 YYDKDF (reference sequence). The CDR3 runs to 12 residues. With 9 bases clipped from V and 7 bases from J, the junction kept 8 bases outside the gene matches. The CDR3 DNA is TGTGCCACAGCCGGGACAGCATCTGGCTACACCTTC. As protein: CATAGTASGYTF.

The genes are TRBV2 and TRBJ2-1; TRBD2 aligns across 8 bases. The CDR3 is 15 amino acids. V shed 3 bases and J 4 bases; nucleotides not matched to a gene: 5. The germline V gene encodes CDR1 SNHLY and CDR2 FYNNEI. The CDR3 DNA reads as TGTGCCAGCAGTGAGGTGAGCGGGGGATACAATGAGCAGTTCTTC. Protein sequence: CASSEVSGGYNEQFF.